These T cell receptor beta chains were read from a single sample in a study of shared clonotypes between healthy human individuals. The method was immunoSEQ multiplex PCR; TCRdb's version includes in-frame clones alone and lacks a portion of them. Among some 1,900,000 clones listed, approximately 94% were seen once. The specimen was naive CD8+ T cells sorted from blood. These receptors were taken from a man younger than 35 in good health. The CDR3 runs from the conserved cysteine through the conserved F or W. A D gene is named only where the DNA matches it firmly. Only part of the rows carry a size: once, few, many, or a class if the clone is expanded.

J,size,V,D,DNA,CDR3
TRBJ2-2,NA,TRBV25-1,NA,TGTGCCAGCAGTGACTTGGGTTCCGGGGAGCTGTTTTTT,CASSDLGSGELFF
TRBJ2-7,NA,TRBV6-6,NA,TGTGCCAGCACTACCGGGCAGGGCTCCTACGAGCAGTACTTC,CASTTGQGSYEQYF
TRBJ1-2,NA,TRBV5-6,TRBD1,TGTGCCAGCAGTCAACAGGGGAGCTATGGCTACACCTTC,CASSQQGSYGYTF
TRBJ2-7,once,TRBV5-1,NA,TGCGCCAGCAGCTTCAGGGGGGGTAGTTACGAGCAGTACTTC,CASSFRGGSYEQYF
TRBJ2-7,NA,TRBV9,NA,TGTGCCAGCAGCTCCTGGGACTCCTACGAGCAGTACTTC,CASSSWDSYEQYF
TRBJ2-7,once,TRBV7-9,NA,TGTGCCAGCAGCTTAGAACTTAGTCCCCACGAGCAGTACTTC,CASSLELSPHEQYF
TRBJ1-1,NA,TRBV5-1,NA,TGCGCCAGCAGCTTGGCCGGGTCTGAAGCTTTCTTT,CASSLAGSEAFF
TRBJ1-1,NA,TRBV27,NA,TGTGCCAGCAGTCTAAGACAGGCTAACACTGAAGCTTTCTTT,CASSLRQANTEAFF
TRBJ2-1,NA,TRBV25-1,TRBD2,TGTGCCAGCAGTGACATACGGGAGGGTCCCAATGAGCAGTTCTTC,CASSDIREGPNEQFF
TRBJ2-1,NA,TRBV5-4,TRBD2,TGTGCCAGCAGCGCGACTAGCGTTAATGAGCAGTTCTTC,CASSATSVNEQFF
TRBJ2-7,NA,TRBV30,TRBD2,TGTGCCTGGGCCCAAGGACTAGCGCCCTACGAGCAGTACTTC,CAWAQGLAPYEQYF
TRBJ2-2,NA,TRBV4-1,NA,TGCGCCAGCAGCCAAGGGATTGGGGAGCTGTTTTTT,CASSQGIGELFF
TRBJ2-5,once,TRBV7-9,NA,TGTGCCAGCAGCTCTCCGACAAGGGGGAGAGAGACCCAGTACTTC,CASSSPTRGRETQYF
TRBJ1-4,NA,TRBV7-9,NA,TGTGCCAGCAGCGATACAACTAATGAAAAACTGTTTTTT,CASSDTTNEKLFF
TRBJ2-7,NA,TRBV28,NA,TGTGCCAGCAGTTATCGGGACACCTTGGGGGAGGGATACGAGCAGTACTTC,CASSYRDTLGEGYEQYF
TRBJ1-6,NA,TRBV4-3,NA,TGCGCCAGCAGCCAAGCCCAGGGTGAGGGGAATTCACCCCTCCACTTT,CASSQAQGEGNSPLHF
TRBJ2-7,NA,TRBV19,NA,TGTGCCAGTAGTCTCAGGGAGACGGGCTACGAGCAGTACTTC,CASSLRETGYEQYF
TRBJ1-1,NA,TRBV28,NA,TGTGCCAGCAGCCCCGACAGTTCAGTCACTGAAGCTTTCTTT,CASSPDSSVTEAFF